This entry features one T cell receptor (beta chain) sequence. Extraction of RNA preceded its reverse transcription into cDNA, which served as the sequencing template. Some clones are missing from TCRdb's copy, which holds only in-frame ones; the method was immunoSEQ multiplex PCR. The sample contains some 120,000 clones, roughly 50% of which appear only once. CDR3 size: 13 residues. The V gene lost 5 bases and the J gene lost 7 bases, with 12 bases spanning the gap. Per germline, CDR1 SGHTA and CDR2 FQGNSA. This sample stems from a study of CD8+ T cells in alopecia areata. The receptor comes from a human donor with alopecia areata. The chain couples TRBV7-2 to TRBJ2-1; D is perhaps TRBD1 (5 bases). The sample was NKG2D-low CD8+ T cells sorted from blood. The chain's CDR3 is CASSPGRTNEQFF. CDR3 coding DNA: TGTGCCAGCAGCCCCGGACGGACAAATGAGCAGTTCTTC. Using reference TRBV7-2 and TRBJ2-1 for the parts outside the CDR3, the full variable domain is GAGVSQSPSNKVTEKGKDVELRCDPISGHTALYWYRQSLGQGLEFLIYFQGNSAPDKSGLPSDRFSAERTGGSVSTLTIQRTQQEDSAVYLCASSPGRTNEQFFGPGTRLTVL.